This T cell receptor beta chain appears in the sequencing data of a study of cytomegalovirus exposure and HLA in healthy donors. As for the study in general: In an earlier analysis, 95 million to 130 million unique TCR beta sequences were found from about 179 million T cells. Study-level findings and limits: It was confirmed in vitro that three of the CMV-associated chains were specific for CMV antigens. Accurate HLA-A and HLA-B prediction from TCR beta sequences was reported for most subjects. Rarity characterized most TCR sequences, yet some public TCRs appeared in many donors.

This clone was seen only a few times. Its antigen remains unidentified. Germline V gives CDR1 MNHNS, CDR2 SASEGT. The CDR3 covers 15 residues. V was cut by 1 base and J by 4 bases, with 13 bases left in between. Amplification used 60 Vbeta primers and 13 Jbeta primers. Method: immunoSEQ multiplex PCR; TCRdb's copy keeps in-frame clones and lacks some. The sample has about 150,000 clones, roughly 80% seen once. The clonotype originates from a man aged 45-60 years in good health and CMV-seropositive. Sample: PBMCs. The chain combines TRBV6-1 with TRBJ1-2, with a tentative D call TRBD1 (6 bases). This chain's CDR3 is CASSEVSGVGYGYTF. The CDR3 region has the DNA TGTGCCAGCAGTGAAGTTTCAGGGGTTGGCTATGGCTACACCTTC.